Reported below is one TCR beta chain. The sample originates from a study of control samples from healthy donors and cancer patients. Only in-frame clones appear in the TCRdb table, and some are missing; sequencing was by immunoSEQ multiplex PCR. The sample shows 150,000 to 200,000 clones, approximately 86% of them seen only once. The CDR3 is 16 residues long. V was pared by 4 bases and J by 0 bases, with 14 bases between. The V gene's germline CDR1 is SGDLS and CDR2 YYNGEE. The origin of this receptor is a woman aged 25 to 45 in good health. The specimen sequenced was blood. The rearrangement links TRBV9 to TRBJ1-3; D gene uncertain. The CDR3: CASSPGGHSSGNTIYF. In nucleotides, the CDR3 is TGTGCCAGCAGCCCTGGCGGCCACAGCTCTGGAAACACCATATATTTT.